This T cell receptor beta chain is drawn from a study of blood T cell repertoires in COVID-19. Across the study: PBMCs, B-cell-depleted T cells, or T cells were the source of the cDNA or gDNA that made up the material.

Methods used by the authors: Estimation of nucleated cell counts relied on the amplification of reference gene primers. Generated by immunoSEQ multiplex PCR, the TCRdb table keeps only in-frame clones and is missing some. V and J calls and clone size are given by that table; D and trimming were obtained from the DNA. The sample includes 350,000 or so clones, 80% to 90% seen only once; the top ten take about 4.2%. The junction had 3 bases not matched to a gene; V was cut back by 2 bases and J by 1 base. Germline V gene data show CDR1 as LGHNA and CDR2 as YNFKEQ. CDR3 size: 15 residues. Ages ranged from roughly 18 to 100 years, with residence in approximately 23 US areas. Cohort allocation depended upon clinical history that participants reported.

The genes are TRBV4-2 and TRBJ2-7, with 9 bases fitting TRBD2. Sequencing input: PBMCs or T cells enriched from blood (not recorded which). The receptor was isolated from a middle-aged woman with acute COVID-19. The chain's CDR3 is CASSQTSGPSYEQYF. CDR3 DNA: TGTGCCAGCAGCCAAACTAGCGGGCCATCCTACGAGCAGTACTTC.